Reported below is one T cell receptor beta chain. Antigen: not known. TCRdb reprocessed the reads via MiXCR and lists one record per CDR3 protein. The table has about 110,000 distinct CDR3 sequences, under 30% seen once; the top ten hold about 81%. The data were taken from a study of T cell repertoires in cytomegalovirus infection. About the study: Evidence of both CMV infection and a matching HLA type came from public TCR beta signatures.

V dropped 5 bases and J dropped 1; count of bases not matched to a gene: 4. Looked up from germline, CDR1 is SNHLY and CDR2 is FYNNEI. The CDR3 totals 15 residues. Sample: CD8+ T cells from cultured PBMCs, taken from culture after CMV antigen stimulation. The chain has TRBV2 and TRBJ2-2, with 7 bases identical to TRBD1. The TCR originated in a human donor in good health (CMV status not recorded). Some clones in this sample may be carry-over from other donors' samples. CDR3 sequence: CASSPRDRNTGELFF. In nucleotides, the CDR3 is TGTGCCAGCAGTCCACGGGACAGGAACACCGGGGAGCTGTTTTTT.